Sequencing of this T cell receptor beta chain was carried out in a study of human versus mouse CDR3 diversity and MHC coevolution (dated by TCRdb to the late 2010s). With regard to the full study: The immunoSEQ assay was reported to detect one in 200,000 T cells and to minimize multiplex PCR amplification bias. Three healthy volunteer blood donors were included in the human cohort, with one aged 30 to 39, one aged 40 to 50 and one aged 60 to 70 at collection. Valid reads per sample ranged from about 0.6 x 10^7 to 1.8 x 10^7 across mouse and human samples. As a reference point for TCR selection on multiple MHC II alleles, the study used human naive CD4 T cell repertoires and compared them against human-TCR-locus transgenic mice that have a single MHC II.

The investigation overall reported the following: On average, more CDR3 deletions and insertions were observed in humans than in mice, indicating greater exonuclease and TdT activity. The largest TCR beta repertoire, around 1.5 million clonotypes, was estimated by iCHAO1 for humans, a finding likely attributable to selection by multiple MHC II molecules. Because human T cells were selected on five or six MHC II alleles, repertoire diversity in humans and mice was not considered directly comparable. The lowest clonal inequality scores among all compared groups were observed in two of the three human donors.

Relative to germline, V is missing 6 bases and J is missing 3 bases, with 6 bases of the junction outside any gene match. Taken from cysteine to phenylalanine, the CDR3 has 14 residues. The sequence is cut down to CDR3 DNA, 42 bases in frame from base 1. The germline V gene encodes CDR1 MNHNY and CDR2 SVGAGI (reference sequence). On this clone: Its antigen target is currently unknown. No much larger clone is present one base from it, and per-base qualities are unavailable.

Naive CD4 T cells, defined as CD45RO-negative and CD62L-positive, were isolated from PBMCs by fluorescence-activated cell sorting. From each donor, 45 to 60 ml of fresh peripheral blood was taken, and Ficoll density centrifugation was then used to isolate PBMCs. Sorting was performed on a FACSAria III instrument, with purity above 95% for all samples. The QIAGEN blood and tissue kit was used to extract genomic DNA from sorted cells, and the DNA was quantified on a NanoDrop 1000. Using multiplex PCR of genomic DNA, the immunoSEQ platform deep sequenced and quantified the TCR alpha and beta chains. Regarding the original processing steps: TCR sequences were annotated using IMGT gene and region definitions. As a stand-in for the preselection repertoire, out-of-frame rearrangements were used and set against in-frame clonotypes. Repertoire size was estimated with the iCHAO1 estimator supplied with the immunoSEQ platform. A Gini index, which is based on the Lorenz curve, was applied to in-frame amino acid clonotypes to measure clonal inequality. The intersect function in the R package tcR was used to count shared clonotypes, while the Jaccard index served to score similarity. Frequencies of V, J and V-J usage were subjected to principal component analysis with the R prcomp function, without normalization. The source is immuneACCESS, and TCRdb retained only in-frame sequences with V and J called. Part of the clones is not carried over; for the studies checked, unresolved V genes explain less than half of this, and the remainder is unexplained. From that table come the V and J calls and clone size; the DNA was used to work out D and trimming. A total of 45,000 to 75,000 clones appear in this sample, about 94% of them only once. The biggest ten clones account for under 20% of the sample.

Sequenced input: naive CD4+ T cells from blood. The cell subset or site tag for this specimen amounts to: CD45RO-negative CD62L-positive naive CD4 T cells. The TCR comes from a person in their sixties in good health. The chain employs TRBV6-6 and TRBJ1-1, with 8 bases aligning to TRBD1. The CDR3: CASSQQGADTEAFF. The sequence in DNA is TGTGCCAGCAGCCAGCAGGGGGCGGACACTGAAGCTTTCTTT.